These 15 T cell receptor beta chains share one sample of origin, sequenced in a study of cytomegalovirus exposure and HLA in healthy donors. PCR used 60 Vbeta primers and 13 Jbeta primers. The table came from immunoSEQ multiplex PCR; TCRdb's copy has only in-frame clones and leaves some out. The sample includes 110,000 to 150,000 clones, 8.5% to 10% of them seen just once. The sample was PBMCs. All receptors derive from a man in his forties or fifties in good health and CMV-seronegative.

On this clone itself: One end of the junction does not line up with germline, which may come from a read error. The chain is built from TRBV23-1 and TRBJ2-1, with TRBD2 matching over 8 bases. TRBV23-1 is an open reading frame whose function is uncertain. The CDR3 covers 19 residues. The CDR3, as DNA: TGCGCCAGCAGTCAACTAAGGCTAGCGGGTCTATTCCCCCTCAATCAGCAGTTCTTC. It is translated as CASSQLRLAGLFPLNQQFF.

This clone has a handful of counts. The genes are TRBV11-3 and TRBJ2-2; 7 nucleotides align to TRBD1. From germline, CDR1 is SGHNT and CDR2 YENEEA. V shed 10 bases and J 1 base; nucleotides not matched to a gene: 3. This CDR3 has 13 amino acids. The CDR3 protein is CATRGRNTGELFF. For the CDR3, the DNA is TGTGCCACCAGGGGGAGGAACACCGGGGAGCTGTTTTTT.

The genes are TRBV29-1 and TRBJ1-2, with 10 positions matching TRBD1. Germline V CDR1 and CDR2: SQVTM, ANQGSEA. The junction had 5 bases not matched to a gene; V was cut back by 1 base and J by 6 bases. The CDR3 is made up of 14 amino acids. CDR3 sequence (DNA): TGCAGCGTTGAAGGGCCGACAGGGGGCGATGGCTACACCTTC. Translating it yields CSVEGPTGGDGYTF. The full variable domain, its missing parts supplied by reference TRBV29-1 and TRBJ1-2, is SAVISQKPSRDICQRGTSLTIQCQVDSQVTMMFWYRQQPGQSLTLIATANQGSEATYESGFVIDKFPISRPNLTFSTLTVSNMSPEDSSIYLCSVEGPTGGDGYTFGSGTRLTVV.

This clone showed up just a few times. The CDR3, as DNA: TGCGCCAGCAGCTTAGCGGGAGATTACTACAATGAGCAGTTCTTC. It translates to CASSLAGDYYNEQFF. The genes are TRBV5-1 and TRBJ2-1; 8 bases agree with TRBD2. CDR3 length equals 15 residues. V shed 2 bases and J 3 bases; nucleotides not matched to a gene: 4. Per germline, CDR1 SGHRS and CDR2 YFSETQ.

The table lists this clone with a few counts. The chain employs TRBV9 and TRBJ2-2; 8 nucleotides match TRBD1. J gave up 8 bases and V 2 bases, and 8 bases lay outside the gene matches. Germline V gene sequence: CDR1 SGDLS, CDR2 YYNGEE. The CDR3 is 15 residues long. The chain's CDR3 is CASSVYDRGGGELFF. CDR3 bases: TGTGCCAGCAGCGTTTACGACAGGGGTGGGGGGGAGCTGTTTTTT.

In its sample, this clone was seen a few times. The CDR3 coding sequence is TGTGCCAGTAGTCCGAGACAGGGGACGGGTCAGCCCCAGCATTTT. It translates to CASSPRQGTGQPQHF. The chain employs TRBV19 and TRBJ1-5; the match to TRBD1 covers 8 bases. The CDR3 loop spans 15 amino acids. Germline trimming cut 5 bases from V and 6 bases from J; bases unmatched to any gene: 9. Germline V lookup: CDR1 LNHDA, CDR2 SQIVND (reference sequence).

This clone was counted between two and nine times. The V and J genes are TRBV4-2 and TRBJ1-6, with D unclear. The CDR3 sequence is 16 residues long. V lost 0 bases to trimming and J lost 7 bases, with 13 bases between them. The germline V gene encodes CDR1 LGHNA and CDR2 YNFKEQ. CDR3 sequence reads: CASSQEVNSKNSPLHF. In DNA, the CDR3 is TGTGCCAGCAGCCAAGAGGTAAACAGCAAGAATTCACCCCTCCACTTT.

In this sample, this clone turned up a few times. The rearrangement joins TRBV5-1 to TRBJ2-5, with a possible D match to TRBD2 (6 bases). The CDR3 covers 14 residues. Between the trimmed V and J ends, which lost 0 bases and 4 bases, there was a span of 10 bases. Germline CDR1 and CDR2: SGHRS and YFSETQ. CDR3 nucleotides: TGCGCCAGCAGCTTGGGGGACGGGGGAGAGACCCAGTACTTC. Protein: CASSLGDGGETQYF.

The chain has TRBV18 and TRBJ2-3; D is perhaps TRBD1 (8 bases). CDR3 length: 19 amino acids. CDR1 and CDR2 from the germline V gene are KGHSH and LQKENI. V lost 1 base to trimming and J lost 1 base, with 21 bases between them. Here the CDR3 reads CASSPRTGTAGIGTDTQYF. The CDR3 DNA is TGTGCCAGCTCACCACGGACAGGGACAGCGGGAATAGGCACAGATACGCAGTATTTT.

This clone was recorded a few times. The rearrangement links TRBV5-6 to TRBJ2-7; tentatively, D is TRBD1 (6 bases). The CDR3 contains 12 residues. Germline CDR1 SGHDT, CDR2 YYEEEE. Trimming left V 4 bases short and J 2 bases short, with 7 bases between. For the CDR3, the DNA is TGTGCCAGCAGCCGGACAGCCTACGAGCAGTACTTC. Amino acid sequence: CASSRTAYEQYF.

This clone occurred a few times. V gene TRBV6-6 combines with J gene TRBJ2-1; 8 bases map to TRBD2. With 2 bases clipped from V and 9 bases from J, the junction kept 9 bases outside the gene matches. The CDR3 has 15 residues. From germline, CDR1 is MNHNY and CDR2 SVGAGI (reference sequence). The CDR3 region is CASSYEGSGTTEQFF. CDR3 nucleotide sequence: TGTGCCAGCAGTTACGAAGGTAGCGGGACTACTGAGCAGTTCTTC.

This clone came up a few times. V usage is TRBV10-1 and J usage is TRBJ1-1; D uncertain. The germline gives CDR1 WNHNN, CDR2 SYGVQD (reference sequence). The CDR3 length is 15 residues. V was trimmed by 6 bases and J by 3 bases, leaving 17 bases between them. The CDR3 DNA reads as TGCGCCAGCAGAAGGGAAGTGGACGGGGACACTGAAGCTTTCTTT. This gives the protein CASRREVDGDTEAFF.

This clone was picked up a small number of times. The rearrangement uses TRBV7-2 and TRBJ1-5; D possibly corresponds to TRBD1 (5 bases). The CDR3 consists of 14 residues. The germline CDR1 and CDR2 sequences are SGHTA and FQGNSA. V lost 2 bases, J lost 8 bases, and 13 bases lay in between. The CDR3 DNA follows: TGTGCCAGCAGCTTATCGACAGAAAGGGAGCCCCAGCATTTT. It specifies CASSLSTEREPQHF.

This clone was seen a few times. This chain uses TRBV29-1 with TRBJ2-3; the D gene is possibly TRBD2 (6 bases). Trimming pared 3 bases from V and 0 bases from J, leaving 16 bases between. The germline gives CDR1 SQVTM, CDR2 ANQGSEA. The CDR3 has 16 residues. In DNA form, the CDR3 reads TGCAGCGTTGAGGGGTATAAGGGACTTAGCACAGATACGCAGTATTTT. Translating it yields CSVEGYKGLSTDTQYF.

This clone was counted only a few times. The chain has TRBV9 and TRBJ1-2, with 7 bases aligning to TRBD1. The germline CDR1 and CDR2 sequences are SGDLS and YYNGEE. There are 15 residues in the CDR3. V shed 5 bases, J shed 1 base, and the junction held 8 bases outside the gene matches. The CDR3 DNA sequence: TGTGCCAGCAGGGCGCCGGGACAGAATAACTATGGCTACACCTTC. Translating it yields CASRAPGQNNYGYTF.